These T cell receptor beta chains were read from a single sample in a study of CD8+CD57+ T cells in acquired aplastic anemia. TCRdb passed the reads through MiXCR, listing each CDR3 protein once. Counted here are roughly 150,000 distinct CDR3 sequences, over 40% occurring once; the ten biggest clones make up roughly 3.2%. Sequencing was carried out using sorted CD4+, CD8+, or CD8+CD57+ T cells (not recorded which) from PBMCs. All receptors derive from a human donor with aplastic anemia. Both conserved end residues are part of each CDR3. The D gene is left open where the match is weak. Expanded clones get a size class; other rows say once, few or many, or leave the size out.

TRBD1	TRBV12-3/TRBV12-4	-	TRBJ1-2	15	TGTGCCAGCAGTGAATTGGGACAGGTGTCTGGCGGCTACACCTTC	CASSELGQVSGGYTF
-	TRBV20-1	many	TRBJ1-6	17	TGCAGTGCTAGGCCCTTATCCGGGGGCGGCGATAATTCACCCCTCCACTTT	CSARPLSGGGDNSPLHF
-	TRBV20-1	many	TRBJ2-7	13	TGCAGTGCTAGACCCGGGGTCAGTTACGAGCAGTACTTC	CSARPGVSYEQYF
-	TRBV27	few	TRBJ1-2	13	TGTGCCAGCAGCTCTAGGCCCAACTATGGCTACACCTTC	CASSSRPNYGYTF
-	TRBV4-2	-	TRBJ2-6	19	TGTGCCAGCAGCCCTCGAGCCGCCAGAGGCCCTTCTGGGGCCAACGTCCTGACTTTC	CASSPRAARGPSGANVLTF
-	TRBV2	many	TRBJ1-2	11	TGTGCCAGCAGAATCCCTCGGGGCTACACCTTC	CASRIPRGYTF
TRBD2	TRBV11-3	few	TRBJ2-5	15	TGTGCCAGCAGCTTAGAGGGACTAGCTCGGGAGACCCAGTACTTC	CASSLEGLARETQYF
TRBD1	TRBV7-3	few	TRBJ1-6	14	TGTGCCAGCAGCTCGGGGACAGGGAATTCACCCCTCCACTTT	CASSSGTGNSPLHF
TRBD2	TRBV13	-	TRBJ2-7	15	TGTGCCAGCAGCCGGACGGGCGGGGGGGCCTACGAGCAGTACTTC	CASSRTGGGAYEQYF
TRBD2	TRBV5-1	many	TRBJ2-3	15	TGCGCCAGCAGCTCCGGGGGGACCAGCACAGATACGCAGTATTTT	CASSSGGTSTDTQYF
TRBD1	TRBV11-1	few	TRBJ2-2	16	TGTGCCAGCAGTCCACTGGACAGGAACCCAACCGGGGAGCTGTTTTTT	CASSPLDRNPTGELFF
-	TRBV7-6	many	TRBJ2-3	14	TGTGCCAGCAGCTTAAACAGAGACACAGATACGCAGTATTTT	CASSLNRDTDTQYF
-	TRBV4-3	-	TRBJ2-5	15	TGCGCCAGCAGCCAAGACATAGGACAACAAGAGACCCAGTACTTC	CASSQDIGQQETQYF
-	TRBV10-3	few	TRBJ2-2	15	TGTGCCATCAGTGAGTCAGCGGCCGGCACCGGGGAGCTGTTTTTT	CAISESAAGTGELFF
TRBD1	TRBV20-1	many	TRBJ2-2	16	TGCAGTGCTAGACCGACAGGGGGCGTTTACACCGGGGAGCTGTTTTTT	CSARPTGGVYTGELFF
-	TRBV5-8	many	TRBJ1-2	13	TGTGCCAGCAGCTTGTCTACAGTCAAGGGCTACACCTTC	CASSLSTVKGYTF
-	TRBV7-9	-	TRBJ2-3	12	TGTGCCAGCAGCTTAATAGAAGATACGCAGTATTTT	CASSLIEDTQYF
TRBD1	TRBV4-3	-	TRBJ2-2	16	TGCGCCAGCAGCTACCAAGCAGGGGGCAGCACCGGGGAGCTGTTTTTT	CASSYQAGGSTGELFF
TRBD1	TRBV6-1	many	TRBJ2-3	16	TGTGCCAGCAGCCGGGACAGGGCTAAAGTCACAGATACGCAGTATTTT	CASSRDRAKVTDTQYF
TRBD1	TRBV20-1	-	TRBJ1-2	12	TGCAGTGCTAGCCACCCCAGGGGGCCTTATCCCTTC	CSASHPRGPYPF
-	TRBV10-3	-	TRBJ2-7	15	TGTGCCATCAGTGGACATTTGGAACTGGCCTACGAGCAGTACTTC	CAISGHLELAYEQYF
TRBD2	TRBV10-3	-	TRBJ2-3	16	TGTGCCATCAGTGTGTCTATAGCGGGGGGGCAAGATACGCAGTATTTT	CAISVSIAGGQDTQYF
TRBD2	TRBV20-1	-	TRBJ2-7	13	TGCAGTGCTTCTAGCGGGACGGCCTACGAGCAGTACTTC	CSASSGTAYEQYF
TRBD1	TRBV10-3	-	TRBJ2-7	14	TGTGCCACAGGGACAGGGGGCGTCCACGGGGAGCTGTACTTC	CATGTGGVHGELYF
TRBD1	TRBV4-2	-	TRBJ1-4	18	TGTGCCAGCAGTCCGGACAGGGGCGCGGTAGCCACTAATGAAAAACTGTTTTTT	CASSPDRGAVATNEKLFF
TRBD1	TRBV4-2	many	TRBJ1-2	14	TGTGCCAGCAGCGCAAACCGGGACAGTTATGGCTACACCTTC	CASSANRDSYGYTF
-	TRBV4-2	-	TRBJ2-2	15	TGTGCCAGCAGCCAACATCCTAGGGGGGTCGGGGAGCTGTTTTTT	CASSQHPRGVGELFF
-	TRBV15	-	TRBJ2-6	18	TGTGCCACCAGCAGAGGGACGGGTTTTCCGTCTGAGGCCAACGTCCTGACTTTC	CATSRGTGFPSEANVLTF
-	TRBV11-1	-	TRBJ2-6	15	TGTGCCAGCAGCTCGCGGGGCTCTGGGGCCAACGTCCTGACTTTC	CASSSRGSGANVLTF
TRBD2	TRBV19	-	TRBJ2-5	15	TGTGCCAGTAGTGAGGCGGGGGGGCGATGGGAGACCCAGTACTTC	CASSEAGGRWETQYF
-	TRBV9	many	TRBJ2-5	14	TGTGCCAGCAGCGTAGGGACAGTGATGGAGACCCAGTACTTC	CASSVGTVMETQYF
-	TRBV7-6	-	TRBJ2-7	13	TGTGCCAGCAGCTTAGGGGGACTCTACGAGCAGTACTTC	CASSLGGLYEQYF
-	TRBV11-2	many	TRBJ2-4	16	TGTGCCAGCACCTCACCTGGGGGGGCGCGGGAAAACATTCAGTACTTC	CASTSPGGARENIQYF
-	TRBV24-1	-	TRBJ1-1	15	TGTGCCACCAGTGATTTTGGGATCATGAACACTGAAGCTTTCTTT	CATSDFGIMNTEAFF
-	TRBV9	-	TRBJ1-3	16	TGTGCCAGCAGCACCCCGAGGGAGGGCTCTGGAAACACCATATATTTT	CASSTPREGSGNTIYF
-	TRBV7-9	-	TRBJ1-2	13	TGTGCCAGCAGCCTAAGGGACATCTATGGCTACACCTTC	CASSLRDIYGYTF
TRBD2	TRBV14	many	TRBJ2-3	15	TGTGCCAGCAGCCAGGGACTAGCGGGAGCAGATACGCAGTATTTT	CASSQGLAGADTQYF
TRBD2	TRBV24-1	-	TRBJ2-1	12	TGTGCCACCAGTAGGAGGGCTAGCGGGAGGGCCTTC	CATSRRASGRAF
-	TRBV7-2	few	TRBJ1-2	14	TGTGCCAGCAGTACCGGGACCGGTGCATATGGCTACACCTTC	CASSTGTGAYGYTF
-	TRBV7-3	-	TRBJ2-7	13	TGTGCCAGCAGCCTCTCCGGGACCTACGAGCAGTACTTC	CASSLSGTYEQYF
-	TRBV29-1	-	TRBJ2-5	10	TGCAGCGTTGCCAGGCAGACCCAGTACTTC	CSVARQTQYF
TRBD2	TRBV5-1	few	TRBJ2-1	16	TGCGCCAGCAGCTTCTTGCTAGCGGGGGGGAGGTCTAAGCAGTTCTTC	CASSFLLAGGRSKQFF
-	TRBV20-1	many	TRBJ1-2	12	TGCAGTGCTGTATCCGGGATCTATGGCTACACCTTC	CSAVSGIYGYTF
-	TRBV20-1	many	TRBJ1-5	14	TGCAGTGCACACAGGGTCGGGGGCAATCAGCCCCAGCATTTT	CSAHRVGGNQPQHF
TRBD2	TRBV25-1	-	TRBJ2-1	17	TGTGCCAGCAGACTAGCGGGGGATTCCAGCTCCTACAATGAGCAGTTCTTC	CASRLAGDSSSYNEQFF
TRBD1	TRBV29-1	-	TRBJ1-1	15	TGCAGCGTTGGTTCTTGGGACAGGAGAAACACTGAAGCTTTCTTT	CSVGSWDRRNTEAFF